This TCR beta chain was captured by sequencing in a study of T cells after posttransplantation cyclophosphamide. This CDR3 region has 14 residues. V dropped 7 bases and J dropped 0 bases, with 12 bases sitting between them. Germline V CDR1 and CDR2: MNHNS, SASEGT. Busulfan-fludarabine conditioning, marrow transplant, and cyclophosphamide on days +3 and +4 were administered. Libraries were prepared by immunoSEQ multiplex PCR; TCRdb keeps only in-frame clonotypes and omits some of them. The sample records about 42,000 clones, about 92% being singletons. The rearrangement uses TRBV6-1 and TRBJ1-1; D call uncertain. Here the sequenced sample was PBMCs, taken about 60 days after allogeneic stem cell transplant with posttransplant cyclophosphamide. This TCR was recovered from a male patient aged 55 to 69 who received an allogeneic stem cell transplant from a related donor and was CMV-positive. Some T cells may be graft donor cells. The CDR3 coding sequence is TGTGCCAGCATAGATAACAGCCTGAACACTGAAGCTTTCTTT. Amino acids: CASIDNSLNTEAFF.